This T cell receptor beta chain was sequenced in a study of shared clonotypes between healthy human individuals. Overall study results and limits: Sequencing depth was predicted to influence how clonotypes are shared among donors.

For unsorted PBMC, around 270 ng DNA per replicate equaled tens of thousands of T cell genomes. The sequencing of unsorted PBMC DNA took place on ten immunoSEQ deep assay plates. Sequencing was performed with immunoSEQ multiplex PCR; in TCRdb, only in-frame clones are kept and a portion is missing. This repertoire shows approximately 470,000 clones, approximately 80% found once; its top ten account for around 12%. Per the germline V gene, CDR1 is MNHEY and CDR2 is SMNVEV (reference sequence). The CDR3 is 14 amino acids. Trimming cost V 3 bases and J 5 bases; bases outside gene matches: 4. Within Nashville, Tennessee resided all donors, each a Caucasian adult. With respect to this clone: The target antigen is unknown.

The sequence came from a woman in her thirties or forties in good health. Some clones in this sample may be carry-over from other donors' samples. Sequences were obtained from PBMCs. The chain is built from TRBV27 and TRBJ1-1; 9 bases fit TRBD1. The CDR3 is CASSFVDRGTEAFF. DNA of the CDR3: TGTGCCAGCAGTTTTGTGGACAGGGGAACTGAAGCTTTCTTT.